Below, one TCR beta chain is given with its context. The sample comes from a study of blood T cell repertoires in COVID-19. Study in general: Donors in the United States, Italy and Spain gave samples during acute or convalescent COVID-19.

Generated by immunoSEQ multiplex PCR, the TCRdb table keeps only in-frame clones and is missing some. The sample yields fewer than 400,000 clones, around 85% seen once. The trim removed 0 bases at V and 6 bases at J, leaving 7 bases unmatched. In germline, CDR1 is SGHTA, CDR2 FQGNSA. This CDR3 is built from 15 residues. Before they entered the study, exposed participants had met a COVID-19 case within 2 weeks. The rearrangement links TRBV7-2 to TRBJ1-2; 7 bases line up with TRBD1. The sequence was obtained from a woman between 25 and 40 years old who had been exposed to COVID-19. The sample comprised PBMCs or T cells enriched from blood (not recorded which). CDR3 in DNA: TGTGCCAGCAGCTTAGCGCAGGGGGACCGTCATGGCTACACCTTC. Protein product: CASSLAQGDRHGYTF.